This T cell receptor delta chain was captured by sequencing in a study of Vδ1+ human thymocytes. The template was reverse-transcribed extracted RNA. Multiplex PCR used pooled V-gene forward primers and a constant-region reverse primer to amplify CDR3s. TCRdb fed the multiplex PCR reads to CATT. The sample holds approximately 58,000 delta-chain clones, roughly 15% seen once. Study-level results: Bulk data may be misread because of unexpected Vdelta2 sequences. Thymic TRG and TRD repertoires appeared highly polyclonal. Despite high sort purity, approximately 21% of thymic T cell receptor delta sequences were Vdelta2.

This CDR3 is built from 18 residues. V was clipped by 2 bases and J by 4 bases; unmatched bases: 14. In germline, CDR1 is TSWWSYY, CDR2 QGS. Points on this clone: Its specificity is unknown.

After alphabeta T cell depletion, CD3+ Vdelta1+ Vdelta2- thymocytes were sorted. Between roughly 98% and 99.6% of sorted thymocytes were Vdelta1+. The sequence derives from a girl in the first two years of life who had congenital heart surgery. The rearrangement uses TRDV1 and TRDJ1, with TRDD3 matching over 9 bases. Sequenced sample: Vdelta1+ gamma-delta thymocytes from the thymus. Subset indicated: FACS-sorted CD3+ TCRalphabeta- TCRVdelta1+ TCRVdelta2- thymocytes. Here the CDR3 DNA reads TGTGCTCTTGGGGAAGGTATTGCCGGCATGGGGGATATCGATAAACTCATCTTT. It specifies CALGEGIAGMGDIDKLIF.